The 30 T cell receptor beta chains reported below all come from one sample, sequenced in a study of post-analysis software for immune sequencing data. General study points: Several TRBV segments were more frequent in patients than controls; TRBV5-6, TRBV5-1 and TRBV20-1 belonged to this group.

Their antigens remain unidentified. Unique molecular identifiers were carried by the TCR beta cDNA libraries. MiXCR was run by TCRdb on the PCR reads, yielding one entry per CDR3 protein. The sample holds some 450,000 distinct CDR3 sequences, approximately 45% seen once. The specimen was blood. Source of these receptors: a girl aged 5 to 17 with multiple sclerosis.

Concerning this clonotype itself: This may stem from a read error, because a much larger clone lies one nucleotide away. The CDR3 region has the DNA TGTGCCAGCAGCTTACCCCACACGGATGAGCGGTTCTTC. This sequence encodes CASSLPHTDERFF. The chain combines TRBV5-6 with TRBJ2-1; unclear D gene. CDR1 is SGHDT, CDR2 YYEEEE, per germline. There are 13 residues in the CDR3.

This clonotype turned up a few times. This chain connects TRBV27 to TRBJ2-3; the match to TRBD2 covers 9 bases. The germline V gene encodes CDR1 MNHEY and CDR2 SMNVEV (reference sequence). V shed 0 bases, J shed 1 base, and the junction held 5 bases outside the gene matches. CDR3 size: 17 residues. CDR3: CASSLSREGPGTDTQYF. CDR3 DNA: TGTGCCAGCAGTTTATCGCGGGAGGGCCCTGGCACAGATACGCAGTATTTT.

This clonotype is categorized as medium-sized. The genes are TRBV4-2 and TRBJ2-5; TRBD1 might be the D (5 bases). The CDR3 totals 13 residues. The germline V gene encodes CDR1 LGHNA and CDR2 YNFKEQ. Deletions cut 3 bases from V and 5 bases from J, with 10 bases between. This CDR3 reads CASSQGRQETQYF. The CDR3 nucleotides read TGTGCCAGCAGCCAGGGTCGACAGGAGACCCAGTACTTC.

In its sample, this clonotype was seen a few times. The DNA for the CDR3 is TGCAGTGCTAGAGATATCTCCTACGAGCAGTACTTC. Amino acids: CSARDISYEQYF. The chain has TRBV20-1 and TRBJ2-7, with D unclear. The length of the CDR3 is 12 residues. The germline gives CDR1 DFQATT, CDR2 SNEGSKA (reference sequence). The germline V and J ends were trimmed by 0 bases and 0 bases, with 3 bases remaining between them.

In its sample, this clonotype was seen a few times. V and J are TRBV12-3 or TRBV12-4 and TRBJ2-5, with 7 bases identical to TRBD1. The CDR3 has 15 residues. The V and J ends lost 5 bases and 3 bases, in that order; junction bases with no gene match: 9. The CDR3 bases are TGTGCCAGCAGTCCAGAGGGGACAGACGAAGAGACCCAGTACTTC. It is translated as CASSPEGTDEETQYF.

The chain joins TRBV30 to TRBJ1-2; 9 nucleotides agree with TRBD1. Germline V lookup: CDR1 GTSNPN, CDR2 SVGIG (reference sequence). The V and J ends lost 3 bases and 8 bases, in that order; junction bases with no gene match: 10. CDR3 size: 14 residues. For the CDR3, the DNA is TGTGCCTGGAGGGGGACAGGGCAATACGTCGGCTACACCTTC. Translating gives CAWRGTGQYVGYTF.

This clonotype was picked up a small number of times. The CDR3: CASSLFGNYGYTF. The CDR3 DNA reads TGTGCCAGCAGCTTATTTGGCAACTATGGCTACACCTTC. V is TRBV7-9 and J is TRBJ1-2, with no clear D. V was clipped by 2 bases and J by 2 bases, with 6 bases between them. CDR3 size: 13 residues. The germline CDR1 and CDR2 sequences are SEHNR and FQNEAQ (reference sequence). Variable domain in full (rest from reference TRBV7-9 and TRBJ1-2): DTGVSQNPRHKITKRGQNVTFRCDPISEHNRLYWYRQTLGQGPEFLTYFQNEAQLEKSRLLSDRFSAERPKGSFSTLEIQRTEQGDSAMYLCASSLFGNYGYTFGSGTRLTVV.

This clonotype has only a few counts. The CDR3 DNA sequence: TGTGCCACCAGTGATACGACTAGCGGGAGGTCCCTAATAGCCGGGGAGCTGTTTTTT. Translating it yields CATSDTTSGRSLIAGELFF. V is TRBV24-1 and J is TRBJ2-2, with 13 bases that match TRBD2. In germline, CDR1 is KGHDR, CDR2 SFDVKD. The CDR3 has 19 residues. Trimming removed 3 bases from V and 6 bases from J; junction bases left unmatched: 12.

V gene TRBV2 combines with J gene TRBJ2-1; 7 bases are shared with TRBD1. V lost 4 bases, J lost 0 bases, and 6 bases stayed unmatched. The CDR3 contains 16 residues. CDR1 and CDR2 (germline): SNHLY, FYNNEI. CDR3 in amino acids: CASSALTGSSYNEQFF. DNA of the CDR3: TGTGCCAGCAGTGCTTTGACAGGGAGCTCCTACAATGAGCAGTTCTTC.

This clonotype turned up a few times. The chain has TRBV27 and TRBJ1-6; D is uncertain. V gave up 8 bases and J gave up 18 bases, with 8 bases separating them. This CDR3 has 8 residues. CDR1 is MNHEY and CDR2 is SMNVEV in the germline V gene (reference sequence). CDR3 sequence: CASAPHHF. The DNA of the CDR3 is TGTGCCAGCGCCCCTCACCACTTT.

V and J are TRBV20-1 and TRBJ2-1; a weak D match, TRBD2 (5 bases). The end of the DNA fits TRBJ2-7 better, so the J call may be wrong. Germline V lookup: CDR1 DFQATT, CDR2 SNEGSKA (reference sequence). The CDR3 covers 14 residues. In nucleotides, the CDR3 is TGCAGTGCTAGAATCCCTACTAGGTACAATGAGCAGTACTTC. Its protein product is CSARIPTRYNEQYF.

The CDR3 sequence is CASSVATSGKVPEQFF. The CDR3 nucleotides read TGTGCCAGCAGCGTAGCTACTAGCGGGAAAGTCCCTGAGCAGTTCTTC. V gene TRBV9 combines with J gene TRBJ2-1, with 10 bases fitting TRBD2. CDR1 is SGDLS, CDR2 YYNGEE, per germline. The CDR3 is made up of 16 amino acids. V dropped 0 bases and J dropped 9; count of bases not matched to a gene: 9.

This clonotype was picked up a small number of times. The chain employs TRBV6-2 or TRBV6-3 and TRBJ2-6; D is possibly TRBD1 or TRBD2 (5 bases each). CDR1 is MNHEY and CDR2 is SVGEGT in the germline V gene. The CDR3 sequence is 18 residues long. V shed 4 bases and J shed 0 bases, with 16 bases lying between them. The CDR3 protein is CASSWNRDAVSGANVLTF. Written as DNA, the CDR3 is TGTGCCAGCAGTTGGAACCGGGACGCAGTCTCTGGGGCCAACGTCCTGACTTTC.

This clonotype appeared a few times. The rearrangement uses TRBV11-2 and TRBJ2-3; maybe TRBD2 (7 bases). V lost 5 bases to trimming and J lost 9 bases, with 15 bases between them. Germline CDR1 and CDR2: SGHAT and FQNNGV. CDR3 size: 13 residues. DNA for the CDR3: TGTGCCAGCAGCGTAGGAAGGGGGGGCACGCAGTATTTT. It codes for CASSVGRGGTQYF. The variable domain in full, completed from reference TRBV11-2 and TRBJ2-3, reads EAGVAQSPRYKIIEKRQSVAFWCNPISGHATLYWYQQILGQGPKLLIQFQNNGVVDDSQLPKDRFSAERLKGVDSTLKIQPAKLEDSAVYLCASSVGRGGTQYFGPGTRLTVL.

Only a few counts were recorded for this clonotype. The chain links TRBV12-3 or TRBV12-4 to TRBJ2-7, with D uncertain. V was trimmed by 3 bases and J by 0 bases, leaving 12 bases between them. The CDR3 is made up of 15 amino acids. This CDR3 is CASSFLSANSYEQYF. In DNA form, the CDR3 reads TGTGCCAGCAGTTTTCTCAGCGCGAACTCCTACGAGCAGTACTTC.

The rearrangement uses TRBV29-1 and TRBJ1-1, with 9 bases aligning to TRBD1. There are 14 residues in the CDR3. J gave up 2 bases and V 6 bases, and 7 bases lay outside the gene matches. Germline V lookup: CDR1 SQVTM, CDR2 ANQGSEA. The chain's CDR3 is CSVNRDRVNTEAFF. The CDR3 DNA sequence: TGCAGCGTCAACCGGGACAGGGTAAACACTGAAGCTTTCTTT. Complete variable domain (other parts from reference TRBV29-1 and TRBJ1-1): SAVISQKPSRDICQRGTSLTIQCQVDSQVTMMFWYRQQPGQSLTLIATANQGSEATYESGFVIDKFPISRPNLTFSTLTVSNMSPEDSSIYLCSVNRDRVNTEAFFGQGTRLTVV.

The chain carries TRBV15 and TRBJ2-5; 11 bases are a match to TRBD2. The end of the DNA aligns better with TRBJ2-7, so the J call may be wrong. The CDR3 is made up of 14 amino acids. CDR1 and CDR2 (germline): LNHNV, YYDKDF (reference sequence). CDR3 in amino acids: CATSRTSGAYEQYF. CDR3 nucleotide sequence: TGTGCCACCAGCAGGACTAGCGGGGCCTACGAGCAGTACTTC.

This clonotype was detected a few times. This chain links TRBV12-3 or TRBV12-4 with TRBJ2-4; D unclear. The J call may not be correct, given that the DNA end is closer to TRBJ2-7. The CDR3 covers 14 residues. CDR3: CASSFLLNSYEQYF. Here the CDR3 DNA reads TGTGCCAGCAGTTTTTTGCTAAATTCCTACGAGCAGTACTTC.

The CDR3 reads CASSAGDIRTDTQYF. The CDR3 region has the DNA TGCGCCAGCAGCGCTGGGGACATTCGCACAGATACGCAGTATTTT. This chain connects TRBV5-1 to TRBJ2-3; D might be TRBD1 (6 bases). V lost 4 bases and J 1 base, leaving 13 bases between the germline ends. The CDR3 covers 15 residues. Germline CDR1 SGHRS, CDR2 YFSETQ.

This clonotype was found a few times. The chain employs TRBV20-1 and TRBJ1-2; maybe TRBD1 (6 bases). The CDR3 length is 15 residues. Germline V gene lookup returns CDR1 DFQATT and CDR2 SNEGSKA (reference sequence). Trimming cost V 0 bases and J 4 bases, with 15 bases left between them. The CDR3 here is CSARDCSGACYGYTF. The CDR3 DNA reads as TGCAGTGCTAGAGATTGTTCGGGGGCCTGCTATGGCTACACCTTC.

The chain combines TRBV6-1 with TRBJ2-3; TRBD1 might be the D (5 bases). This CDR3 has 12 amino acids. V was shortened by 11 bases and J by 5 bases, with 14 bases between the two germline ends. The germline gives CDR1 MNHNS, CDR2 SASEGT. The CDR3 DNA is TGTGCCGGGGCAGGAAGAGAAGATACGCAGTATTTT. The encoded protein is CAGAGREDTQYF.

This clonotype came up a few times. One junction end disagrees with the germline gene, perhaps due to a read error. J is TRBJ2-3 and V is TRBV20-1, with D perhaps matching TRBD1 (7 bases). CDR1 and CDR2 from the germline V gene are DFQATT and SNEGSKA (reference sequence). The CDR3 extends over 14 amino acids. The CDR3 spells CSPRQGGFGSAQYF. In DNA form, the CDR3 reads TGCAGTCCTAGACAGGGAGGTTTTGGAAGTGCGCAGTATTTT.

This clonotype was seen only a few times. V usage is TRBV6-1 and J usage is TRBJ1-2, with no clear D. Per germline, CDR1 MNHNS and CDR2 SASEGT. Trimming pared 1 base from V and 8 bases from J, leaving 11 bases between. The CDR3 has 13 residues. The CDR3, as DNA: TGTGCCAGCAGTGAAGGTCCGCTGGAGGGCTACACCTTC. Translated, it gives CASSEGPLEGYTF.

The CDR3, as DNA: TGTGCCAGCAGCTACGACTTAACCACTAGCACAGATACGCAGTATTTT. Its translation is CASSYDLTTSTDTQYF. This rearrangement joins TRBV28 to TRBJ2-3; no reliable D call. V was trimmed by 6 bases and J by 0 bases, leaving 16 bases between them. This CDR3 comprises 16 residues. The germline gives CDR1 MDHEN, CDR2 SYDVKM.

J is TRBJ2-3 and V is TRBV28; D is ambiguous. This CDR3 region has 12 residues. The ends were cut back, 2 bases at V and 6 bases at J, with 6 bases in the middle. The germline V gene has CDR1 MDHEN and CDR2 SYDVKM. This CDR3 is CASSLQYDTQYF. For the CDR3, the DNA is TGTGCCAGCAGTTTACAGTACGATACGCAGTATTTT.

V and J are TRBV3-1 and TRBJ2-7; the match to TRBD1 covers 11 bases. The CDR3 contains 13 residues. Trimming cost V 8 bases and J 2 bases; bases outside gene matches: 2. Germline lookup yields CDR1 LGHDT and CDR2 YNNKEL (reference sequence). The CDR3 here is CASRDRGTYEQYF. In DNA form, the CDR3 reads TGTGCCAGCCGGGACAGGGGGACCTACGAGCAGTACTTC.

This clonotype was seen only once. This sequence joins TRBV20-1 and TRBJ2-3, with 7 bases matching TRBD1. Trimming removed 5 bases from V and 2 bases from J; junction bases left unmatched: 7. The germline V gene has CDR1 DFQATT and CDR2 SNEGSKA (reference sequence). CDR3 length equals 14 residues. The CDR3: CSAGWDRVTDTQYF. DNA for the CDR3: TGCAGTGCTGGGTGGGACAGAGTCACAGATACGCAGTATTTT.

Written as DNA, the CDR3 is TGCGCCAGCAGCTTGACAGGGGTCCAGGCCTTCAATGAGCAGTTCTTC. The encoded protein is CASSLTGVQAFNEQFF. This chain connects TRBV5-1 to TRBJ2-1, with 7 nucleotides matching TRBD1. The V and J ends lost 1 base and 6 bases, in that order; junction bases with no gene match: 10. The germline gives CDR1 SGHRS, CDR2 YFSETQ. This CDR3 has 16 residues. The entire variable domain, with the rest obtained from reference TRBV5-1 and TRBJ2-1, is as follows: KAGVTQTPRYLIKTRGQQVTLSCSPISGHRSVSWYQQTPGQGLQFLFEYFSETQRNKGNFPGRFSGRQFSNSRSEMNVSTLELGDSALYLCASSLTGVQAFNEQFFGPGTRLTVL.

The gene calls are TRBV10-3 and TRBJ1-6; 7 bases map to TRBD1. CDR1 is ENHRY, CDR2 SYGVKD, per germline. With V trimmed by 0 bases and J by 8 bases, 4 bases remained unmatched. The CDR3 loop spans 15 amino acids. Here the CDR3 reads CAISESGDRDSPLHF. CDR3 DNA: TGTGCCATCAGTGAGTCGGGGGACAGAGATTCACCCCTCCACTTT.

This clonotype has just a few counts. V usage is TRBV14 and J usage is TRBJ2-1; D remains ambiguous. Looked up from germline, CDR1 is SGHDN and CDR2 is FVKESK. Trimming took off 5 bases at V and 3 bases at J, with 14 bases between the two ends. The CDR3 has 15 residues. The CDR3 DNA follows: TGTGCCAGCAGCGAGGCGCCAATAGACTACAATGAGCAGTTCTTC. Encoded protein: CASSEAPIDYNEQFF.